This T cell receptor (beta chain) was captured by sequencing in a study of blood T cell repertoires in COVID-19. Study summary: PBMCs, B-cell-depleted T cells, or T cells were the source of the cDNA or gDNA that made up the material.

Per the study methods: The assay estimated nucleated cells by amplifying reference gene primers. Sequencing was performed with immunoSEQ multiplex PCR; in TCRdb, only in-frame clones are kept and a portion is missing. From that table come the V and J calls and clone size; the DNA was used to work out D and trimming. The sample records 470,000 or so clones, about 85% being singletons. Individuals drawn from approximately 26 US areas were about 18 to 95 years old. Which cohort a participant joined came from the clinical history participants gave. Looked up from germline, CDR1 is KGHDR and CDR2 is SFDVKD. There are 16 residues in the CDR3. V lost 4 bases and J lost 3; bases outside the gene matches: 8.

This clonotype was obtained from a woman between 18 and 29 years old with acute COVID-19. J is TRBJ1-1 and V is TRBV24-1, with 9 bases aligning to TRBD1. The specimen sequenced was PBMCs or T cells enriched from blood (not recorded which). CDR3 DNA: TGTGCCACCAGTGACGGAACACAGGGGGCTGACACTGAAGCTTTCTTT. It specifies CATSDGTQGADTEAFF.